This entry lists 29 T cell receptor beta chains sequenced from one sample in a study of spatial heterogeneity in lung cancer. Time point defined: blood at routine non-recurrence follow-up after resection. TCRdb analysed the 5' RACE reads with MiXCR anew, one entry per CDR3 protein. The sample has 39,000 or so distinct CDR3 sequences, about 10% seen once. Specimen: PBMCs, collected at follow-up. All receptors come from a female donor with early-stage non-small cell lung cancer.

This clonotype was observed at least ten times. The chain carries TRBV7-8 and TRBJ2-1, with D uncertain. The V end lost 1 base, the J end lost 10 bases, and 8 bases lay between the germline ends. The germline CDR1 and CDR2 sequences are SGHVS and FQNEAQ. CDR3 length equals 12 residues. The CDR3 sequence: CASSLGAREQFF. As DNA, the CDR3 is TGTGCCAGCAGCTTAGGGGCCCGGGAGCAGTTCTTC.

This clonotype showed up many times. CDR3 region: CSVGAPIGGANVLTF. The CDR3, as DNA: TGCAGCGTTGGGGCTCCGATTGGGGGGGCCAACGTCCTGACTTTC. This rearrangement joins TRBV29-1 to TRBJ2-6; no definite D call. Deletions cut 4 bases from V and 4 bases from J, with 14 bases between. This CDR3 contains 15 residues. CDR1 and CDR2 (germline): SQVTM, ANQGSEA.

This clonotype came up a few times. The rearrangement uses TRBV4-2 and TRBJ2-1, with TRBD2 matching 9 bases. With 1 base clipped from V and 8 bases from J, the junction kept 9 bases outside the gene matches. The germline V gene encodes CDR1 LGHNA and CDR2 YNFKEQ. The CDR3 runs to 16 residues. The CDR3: CASSQVWRGGIDEQFF. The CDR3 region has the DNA TGTGCCAGCAGCCAAGTTTGGCGGGGGGGCATCGATGAGCAGTTCTTC.

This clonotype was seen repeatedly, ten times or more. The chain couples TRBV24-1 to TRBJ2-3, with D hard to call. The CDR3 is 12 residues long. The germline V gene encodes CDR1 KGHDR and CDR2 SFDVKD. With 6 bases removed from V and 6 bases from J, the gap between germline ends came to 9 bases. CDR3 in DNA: TGTGCCACCAGTTCCGGCCCCGATACGCAGTATTTT. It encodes CATSSGPDTQYF.

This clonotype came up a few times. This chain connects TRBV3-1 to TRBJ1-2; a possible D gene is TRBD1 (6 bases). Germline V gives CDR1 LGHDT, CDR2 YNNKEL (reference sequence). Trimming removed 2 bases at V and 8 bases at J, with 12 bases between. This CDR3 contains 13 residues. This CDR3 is CASSQYRGLGYTF. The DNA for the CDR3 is TGTGCCAGCAGCCAATACCGGGGGCTAGGCTACACCTTC.

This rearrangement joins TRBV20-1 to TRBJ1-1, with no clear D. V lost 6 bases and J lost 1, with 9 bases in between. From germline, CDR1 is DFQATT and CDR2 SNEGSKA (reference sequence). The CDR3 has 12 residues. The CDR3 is CSALKRNTEAFF. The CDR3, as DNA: TGCAGTGCCCTGAAACGGAACACTGAAGCTTTCTTT.

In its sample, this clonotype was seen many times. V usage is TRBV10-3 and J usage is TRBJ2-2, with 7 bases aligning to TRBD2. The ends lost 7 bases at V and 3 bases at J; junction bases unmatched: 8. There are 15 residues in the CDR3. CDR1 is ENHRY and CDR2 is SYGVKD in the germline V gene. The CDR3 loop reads CAITDRLADTGELFF. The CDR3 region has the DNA TGTGCCATCACCGACCGTCTAGCGGACACCGGGGAGCTGTTTTTT.

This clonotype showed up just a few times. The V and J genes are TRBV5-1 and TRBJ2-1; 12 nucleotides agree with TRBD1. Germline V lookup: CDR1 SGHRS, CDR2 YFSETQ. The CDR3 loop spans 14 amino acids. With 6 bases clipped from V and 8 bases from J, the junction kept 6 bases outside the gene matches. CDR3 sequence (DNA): TGCGCCAGCACCTCCGGGACAGGGGGCGATGAGCAGTTCTTC. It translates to CASTSGTGGDEQFF.

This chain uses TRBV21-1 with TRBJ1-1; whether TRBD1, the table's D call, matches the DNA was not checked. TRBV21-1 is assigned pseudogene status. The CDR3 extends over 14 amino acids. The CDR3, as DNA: TGTGCCAGCAGCAAATGGGACAGGGTGGCTGAAGCTTTCTTT. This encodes CASSKWDRVAEAFF.

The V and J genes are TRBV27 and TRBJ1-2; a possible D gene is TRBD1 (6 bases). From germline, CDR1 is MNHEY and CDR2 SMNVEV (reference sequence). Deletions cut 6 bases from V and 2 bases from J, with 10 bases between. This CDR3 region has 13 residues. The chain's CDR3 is CASREGGNYGYTF. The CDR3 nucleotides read TGTGCCAGCAGAGAAGGGGGGAACTATGGCTACACCTTC.

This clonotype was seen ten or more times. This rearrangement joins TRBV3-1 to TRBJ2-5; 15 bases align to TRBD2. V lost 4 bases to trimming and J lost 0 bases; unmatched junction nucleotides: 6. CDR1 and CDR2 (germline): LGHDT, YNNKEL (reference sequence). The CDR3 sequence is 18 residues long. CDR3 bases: TGTGCCAGCAGCCTCTCCGGGACTAGCGGGGGGTACCAAGAGACCCAGTACTTC. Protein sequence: CASSLSGTSGGYQETQYF.

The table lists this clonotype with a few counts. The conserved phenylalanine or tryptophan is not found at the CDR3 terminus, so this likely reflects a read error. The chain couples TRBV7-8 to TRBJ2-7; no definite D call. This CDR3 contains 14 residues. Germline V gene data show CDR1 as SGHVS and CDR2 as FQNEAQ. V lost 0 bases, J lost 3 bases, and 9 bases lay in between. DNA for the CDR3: TGTGCCAGCAGCTTAGCGGCCTTGGGCTACGAGCAGTACTCC. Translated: CASSLAALGYEQYS.

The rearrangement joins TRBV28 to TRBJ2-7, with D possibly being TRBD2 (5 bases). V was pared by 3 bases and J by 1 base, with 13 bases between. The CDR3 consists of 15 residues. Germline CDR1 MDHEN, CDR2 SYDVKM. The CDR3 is CASSFSGEGSYEQYF. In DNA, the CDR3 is TGTGCCAGCAGTTTTTCAGGCGAGGGTTCCTACGAGCAGTACTTC. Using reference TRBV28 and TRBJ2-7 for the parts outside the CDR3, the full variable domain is DVKVTQSSRYLVKRTGEKVFLECVQDMDHENMFWYRQDPGLGLRLIYFSYDVKMKEKGDIPEGYSVSREKKERFSLILESASTNQTSMYLCASSFSGEGSYEQYFGPGTRLTVT.

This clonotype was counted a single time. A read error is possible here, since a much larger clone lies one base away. CDR3 amino acids: CASRSRRDAEAFF. The CDR3, as DNA: TGTGCCAGCAGGTCTAGGCGCGACGCTGAAGCTTTCTTT. The V and J genes are TRBV2 and TRBJ1-1; D is unclear. Trimming shortened V by 6 bases and J by 6 bases, and 14 bases separated the two germline ends. The length of the CDR3 is 13 residues. Germline V gives CDR1 SNHLY, CDR2 FYNNEI.

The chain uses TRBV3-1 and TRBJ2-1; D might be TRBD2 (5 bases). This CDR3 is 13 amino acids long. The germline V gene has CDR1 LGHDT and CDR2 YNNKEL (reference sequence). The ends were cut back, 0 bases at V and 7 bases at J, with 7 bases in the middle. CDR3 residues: CASSQEERNEQFF. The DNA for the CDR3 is TGTGCCAGCAGCCAAGAAGAGCGGAATGAGCAGTTCTTC.

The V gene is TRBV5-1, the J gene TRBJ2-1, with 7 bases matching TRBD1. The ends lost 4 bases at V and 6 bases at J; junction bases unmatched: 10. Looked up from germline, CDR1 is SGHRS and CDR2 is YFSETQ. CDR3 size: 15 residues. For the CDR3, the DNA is TGCGCCAGCAGCACAACCGGGACAGACACCAATGAGCAGTTCTTC. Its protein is CASSTTGTDTNEQFF.

The CDR3 coding sequence is TGCAGTGCTGGGACGGGACTCTCCAGCTCTGGAAACACCATATATTTT. Amino acids: CSAGTGLSSSGNTIYF. The chain combines TRBV20-1 with TRBJ1-3; TRBD1 is a possible D gene (5 bases). Trimming cost V 5 bases and J 0 bases, with 17 bases left between them. The CDR3 totals 16 residues. CDR1 DFQATT and CDR2 SNEGSKA come from the germline V gene (reference sequence).

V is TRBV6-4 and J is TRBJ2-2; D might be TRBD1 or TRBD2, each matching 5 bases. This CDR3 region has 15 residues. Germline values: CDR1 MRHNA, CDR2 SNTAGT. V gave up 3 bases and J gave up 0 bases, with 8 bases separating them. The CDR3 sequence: CASSEGPSNTGELFF. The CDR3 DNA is TGTGCCAGCAGTGAGGGACCCTCGAACACCGGGGAGCTGTTTTTT.

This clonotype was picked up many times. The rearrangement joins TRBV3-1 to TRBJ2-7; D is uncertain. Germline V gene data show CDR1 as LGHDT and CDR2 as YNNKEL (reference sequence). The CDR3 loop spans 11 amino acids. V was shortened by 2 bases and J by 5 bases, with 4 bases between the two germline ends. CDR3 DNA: TGTGCCAGCAGCCAATCGAACGAGCAGTACTTC. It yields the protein CASSQSNEQYF.

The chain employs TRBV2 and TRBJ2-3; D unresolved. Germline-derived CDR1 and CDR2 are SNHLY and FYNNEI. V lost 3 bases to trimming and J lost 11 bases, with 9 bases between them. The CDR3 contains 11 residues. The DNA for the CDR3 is TGTGCCAGCAGTGATCTGTGGGTGCAGTATTTT. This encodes CASSDLWVQYF.

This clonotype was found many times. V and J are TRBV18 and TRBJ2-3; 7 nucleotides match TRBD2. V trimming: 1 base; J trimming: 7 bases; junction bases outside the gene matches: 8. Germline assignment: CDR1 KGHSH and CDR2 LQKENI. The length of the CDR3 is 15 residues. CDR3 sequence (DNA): TGTGCCAGCTCACCACTGCCGGGGGGTGAAAATACGCAGTATTTT. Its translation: CASSPLPGGENTQYF.

CDR3 sequence reads: CASSLGQPTYEQYF. CDR3 sequence (DNA): TGCGCCAGCAGCTTGGGACAGCCTACCTACGAGCAGTACTTC. J is TRBJ2-7 and V is TRBV5-1; tentative D call: TRBD1 (5 bases). Germline V gives CDR1 SGHRS, CDR2 YFSETQ. Trimming took 0 bases from V and 2 from J, leaving 9 bases between them. The CDR3 consists of 14 residues.

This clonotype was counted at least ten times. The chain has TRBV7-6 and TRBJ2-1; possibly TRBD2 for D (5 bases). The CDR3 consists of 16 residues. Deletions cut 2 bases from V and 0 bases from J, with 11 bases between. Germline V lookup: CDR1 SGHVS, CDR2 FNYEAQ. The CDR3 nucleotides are TGTGCCAGCAGCTTATCCTGGACTGTCTCCTACAATGAGCAGTTCTTC. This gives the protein CASSLSWTVSYNEQFF.

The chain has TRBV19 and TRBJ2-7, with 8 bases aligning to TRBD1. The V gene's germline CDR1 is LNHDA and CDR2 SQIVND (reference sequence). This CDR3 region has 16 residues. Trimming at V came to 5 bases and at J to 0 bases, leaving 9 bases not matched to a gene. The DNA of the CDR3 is TGTGCCAGTAGTCCGATTCGCGGGACAGGCTCCTACGAGCAGTACTTC. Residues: CASSPIRGTGSYEQYF.

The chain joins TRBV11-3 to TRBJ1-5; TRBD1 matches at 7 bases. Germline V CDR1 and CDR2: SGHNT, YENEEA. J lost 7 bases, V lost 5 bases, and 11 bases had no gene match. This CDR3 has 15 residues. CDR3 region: CASSPATGESQPQHF. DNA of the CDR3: TGTGCCAGCAGCCCGGCAACAGGGGAATCACAGCCCCAGCATTTT.

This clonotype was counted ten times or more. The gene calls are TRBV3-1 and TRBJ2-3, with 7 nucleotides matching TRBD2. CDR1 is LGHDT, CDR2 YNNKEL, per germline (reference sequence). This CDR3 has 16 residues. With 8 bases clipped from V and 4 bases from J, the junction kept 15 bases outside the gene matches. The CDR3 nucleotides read TGTGCCAGCGCCCGCCGGGGCGCGGGGAGGGCAGATACGCAGTATTTT. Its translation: CASARRGAGRADTQYF.

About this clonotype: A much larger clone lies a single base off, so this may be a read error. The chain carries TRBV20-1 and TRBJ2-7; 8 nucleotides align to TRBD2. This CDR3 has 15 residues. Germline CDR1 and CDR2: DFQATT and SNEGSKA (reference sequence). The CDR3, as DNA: TGCAGTACTAGAGCGGGAGAAAAACTGGTGTACGAGCAGTACTTC. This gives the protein CSTRAGEKLVYEQYF.

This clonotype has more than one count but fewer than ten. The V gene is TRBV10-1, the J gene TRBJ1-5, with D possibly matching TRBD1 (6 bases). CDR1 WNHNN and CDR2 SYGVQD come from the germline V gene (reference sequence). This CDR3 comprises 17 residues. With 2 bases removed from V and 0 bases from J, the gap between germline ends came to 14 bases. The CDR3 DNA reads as TGCGCCAGCAGTGAGAAAGGACAGACCCATAGCAATCAGCCCCAGCATTTT. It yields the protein CASSEKGQTHSNQPQHF.

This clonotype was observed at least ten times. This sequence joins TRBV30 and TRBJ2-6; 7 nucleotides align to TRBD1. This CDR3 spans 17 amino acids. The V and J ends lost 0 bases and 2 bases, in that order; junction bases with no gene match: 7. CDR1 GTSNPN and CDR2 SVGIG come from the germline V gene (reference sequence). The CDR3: CAWSVQDRSAGANVLTF. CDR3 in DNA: TGTGCCTGGAGTGTACAGGACAGGTCTGCTGGGGCCAACGTCCTGACTTTC.